This section outlines one T cell receptor (beta chain) sequence together with its context. Sequencing was performed with immunoSEQ multiplex PCR; in TCRdb, only in-frame clones are kept and a portion is missing. The table shows some 1,300 clones, with about 80% occurring only once. The V end lost 5 bases, the J end lost 6 bases, and 14 bases lay between the germline ends. CDR3 length equals 14 residues. From germline, CDR1 is KGHSH and CDR2 LQKENI. The sample comes from a study of T cells and copy number aberrations in small-cell lung cancer. All donors were smokers or heavy second-hand smokers. Tumor regions needed an expected yield of at least 150 ng DNA.

Source material: tumor tissue. The chain links TRBV18 to TRBJ1-5; possible D gene TRBD1, 5 bases. This receptor was identified in a woman aged 50 to 60 with small cell lung cancer. For the CDR3, the DNA is TGTGCCAGCTCAGGGGCCCTGAGCGGTCAGCCCCAGCATTTT. It is translated as CASSGALSGQPQHF.